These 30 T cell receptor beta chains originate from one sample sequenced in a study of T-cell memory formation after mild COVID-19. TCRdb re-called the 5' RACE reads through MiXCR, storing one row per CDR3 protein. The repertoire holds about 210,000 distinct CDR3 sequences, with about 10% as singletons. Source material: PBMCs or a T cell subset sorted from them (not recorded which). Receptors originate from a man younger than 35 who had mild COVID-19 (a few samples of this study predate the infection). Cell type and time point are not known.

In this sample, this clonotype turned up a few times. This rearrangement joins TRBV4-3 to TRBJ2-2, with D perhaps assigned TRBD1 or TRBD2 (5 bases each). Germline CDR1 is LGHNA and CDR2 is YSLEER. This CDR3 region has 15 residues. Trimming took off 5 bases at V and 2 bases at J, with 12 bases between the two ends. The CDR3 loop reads CASSGSWDNTGELFF. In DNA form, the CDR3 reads TGCGCCAGCAGCGGGTCATGGGACAACACCGGGGAGCTGTTTTTT.

The CDR3 bases are TGTGCCAGCAGTGAAGGAAACAACTACGAGCAGTACTTC. This sequence encodes CASSEGNNYEQYF. The J gene is TRBJ2-7, the V gene TRBV25-1; the D is unclear. The germline V and J ends were trimmed by 2 bases and 3 bases, with 8 bases remaining between them. The CDR3 length is 13 residues. Looked up from germline, CDR1 is MGHDK and CDR2 is SYGVNS.

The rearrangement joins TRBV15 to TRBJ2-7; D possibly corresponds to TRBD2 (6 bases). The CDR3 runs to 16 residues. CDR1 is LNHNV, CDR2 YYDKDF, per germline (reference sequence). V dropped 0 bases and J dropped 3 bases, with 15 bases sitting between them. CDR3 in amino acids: CATSRDFGTAGYEQYF. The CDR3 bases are TGTGCCACCAGCAGAGATTTCGGGACTGCCGGCTACGAGCAGTACTTC.

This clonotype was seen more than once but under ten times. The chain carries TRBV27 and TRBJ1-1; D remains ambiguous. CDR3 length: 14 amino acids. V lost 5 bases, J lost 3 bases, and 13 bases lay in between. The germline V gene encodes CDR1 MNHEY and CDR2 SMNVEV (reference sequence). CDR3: CASSTSGPDTEAFF. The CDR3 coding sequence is TGTGCCAGCAGTACCTCCGGACCAGACACTGAAGCTTTCTTT.

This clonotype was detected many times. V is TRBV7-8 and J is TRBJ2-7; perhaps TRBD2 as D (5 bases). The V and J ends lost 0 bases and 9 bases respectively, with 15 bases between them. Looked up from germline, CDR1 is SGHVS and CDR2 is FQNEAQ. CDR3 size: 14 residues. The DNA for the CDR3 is TGTGCCAGCAGCTTAGCGGACGGGGTAGGGAGGCAGTACGTC. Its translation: CASSLADGVGRQYV.

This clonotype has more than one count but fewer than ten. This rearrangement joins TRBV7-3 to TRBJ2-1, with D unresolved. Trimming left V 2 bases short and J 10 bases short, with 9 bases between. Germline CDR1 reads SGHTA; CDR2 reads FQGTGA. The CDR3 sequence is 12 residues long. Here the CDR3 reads CASSLLTIEQFF. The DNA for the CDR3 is TGTGCCAGCAGCTTACTGACAATCGAGCAGTTCTTC.

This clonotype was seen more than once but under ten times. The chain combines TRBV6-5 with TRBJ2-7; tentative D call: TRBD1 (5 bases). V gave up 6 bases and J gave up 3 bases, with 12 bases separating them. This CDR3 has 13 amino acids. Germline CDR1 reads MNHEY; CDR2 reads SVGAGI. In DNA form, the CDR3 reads TGTGCCAGCAGAGGGGCCAATTTCTACGAGCAGTACTTC. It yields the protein CASRGANFYEQYF.

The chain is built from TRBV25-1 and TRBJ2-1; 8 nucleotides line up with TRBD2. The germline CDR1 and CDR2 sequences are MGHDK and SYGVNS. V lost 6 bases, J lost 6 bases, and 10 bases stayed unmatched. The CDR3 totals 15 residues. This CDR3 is CASRGSSGRINEQFF. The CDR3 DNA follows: TGTGCCAGCAGGGGGTCTAGCGGGCGTATCAATGAGCAGTTCTTC.

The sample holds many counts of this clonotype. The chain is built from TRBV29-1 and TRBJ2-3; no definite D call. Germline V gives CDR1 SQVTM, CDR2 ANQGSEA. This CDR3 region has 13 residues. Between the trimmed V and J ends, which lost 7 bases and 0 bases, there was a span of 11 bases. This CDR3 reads CSGGGVSTDTQYF. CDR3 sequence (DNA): TGCAGCGGGGGTGGGGTGAGCACAGATACGCAGTATTTT.

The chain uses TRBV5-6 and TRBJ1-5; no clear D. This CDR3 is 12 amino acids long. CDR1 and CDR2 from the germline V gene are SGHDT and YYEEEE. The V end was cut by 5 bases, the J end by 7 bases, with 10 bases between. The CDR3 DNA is TGTGCCAGCAGTTCTCAGGTGCAGCCCCAGCATTTT. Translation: CASSSQVQPQHF.

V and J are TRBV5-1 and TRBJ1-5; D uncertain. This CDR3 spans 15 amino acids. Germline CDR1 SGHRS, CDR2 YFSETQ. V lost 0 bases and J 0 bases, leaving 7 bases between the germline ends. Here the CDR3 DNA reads TGCGCCAGCAGCTTGGTGCCGGATAGCAATCAGCCCCAGCATTTT. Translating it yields CASSLVPDSNQPQHF. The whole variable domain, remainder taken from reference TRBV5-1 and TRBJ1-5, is KAGVTQTPRYLIKTRGQQVTLSCSPISGHRSVSWYQQTPGQGLQFLFEYFSETQRNKGNFPGRFSGRQFSNSRSEMNVSTLELGDSALYLCASSLVPDSNQPQHFGDGTRLSIL.

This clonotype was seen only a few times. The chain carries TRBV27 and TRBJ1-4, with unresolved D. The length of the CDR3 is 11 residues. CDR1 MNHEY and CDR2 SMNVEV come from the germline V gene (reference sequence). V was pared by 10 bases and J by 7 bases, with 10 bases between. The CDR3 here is CAKGPGEKLFF. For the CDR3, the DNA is TGTGCCAAGGGCCCGGGTGAAAAACTGTTTTTT.

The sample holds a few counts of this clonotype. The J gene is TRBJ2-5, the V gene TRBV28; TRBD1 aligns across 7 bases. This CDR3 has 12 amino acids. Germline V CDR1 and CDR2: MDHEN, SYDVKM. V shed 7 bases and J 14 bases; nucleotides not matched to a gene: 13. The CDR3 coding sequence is TGTGCCAGCACCCAGATAGGGACAGCCTTCTACTTC. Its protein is CASTQIGTAFYF.

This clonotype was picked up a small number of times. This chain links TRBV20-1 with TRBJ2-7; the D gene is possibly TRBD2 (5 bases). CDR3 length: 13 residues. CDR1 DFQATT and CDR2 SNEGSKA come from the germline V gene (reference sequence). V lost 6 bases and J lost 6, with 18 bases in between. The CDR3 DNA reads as TGCAGTGCCGAAGACGGGGTGTTCGGCGAGCAGTACGTC. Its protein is CSAEDGVFGEQYV.

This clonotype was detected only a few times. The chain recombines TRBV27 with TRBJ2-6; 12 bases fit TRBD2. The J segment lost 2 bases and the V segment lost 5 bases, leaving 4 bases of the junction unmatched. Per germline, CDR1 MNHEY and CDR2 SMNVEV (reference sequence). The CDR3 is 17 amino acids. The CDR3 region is CASSPASGGAGANVLTF. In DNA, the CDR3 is TGTGCCAGCAGTCCCGCTAGCGGGGGGGCTGGGGCCAACGTCCTGACTTTC.

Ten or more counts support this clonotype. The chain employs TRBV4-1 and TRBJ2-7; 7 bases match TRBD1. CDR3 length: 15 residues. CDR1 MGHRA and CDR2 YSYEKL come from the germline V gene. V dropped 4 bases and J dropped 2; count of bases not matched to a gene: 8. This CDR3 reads CASSPPGQSTYEQYF. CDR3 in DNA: TGCGCCAGCAGCCCACCGGGACAGAGTACCTACGAGCAGTACTTC.

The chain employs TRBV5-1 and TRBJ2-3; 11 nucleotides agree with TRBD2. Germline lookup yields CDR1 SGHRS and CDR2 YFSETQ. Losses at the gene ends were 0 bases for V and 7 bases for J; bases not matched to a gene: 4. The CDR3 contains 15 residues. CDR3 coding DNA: TGCGCCAGCAGCTTGGGACTAGCGGGGAGGAATACGCAGTATTTT. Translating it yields CASSLGLAGRNTQYF.

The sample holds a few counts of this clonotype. The CDR3 sequence: CASSLDRVNEQYF. CDR3 nucleotides: TGTGCCAGCAGCCTGGACAGGGTAAACGAGCAGTACTTC. V gene TRBV7-9 combines with J gene TRBJ2-7; 8 positions match TRBD1. CDR1 is SEHNR and CDR2 is FQNEAQ in the germline V gene (reference sequence). The CDR3 covers 13 residues. V dropped 5 bases and J dropped 5; count of bases not matched to a gene: 5.

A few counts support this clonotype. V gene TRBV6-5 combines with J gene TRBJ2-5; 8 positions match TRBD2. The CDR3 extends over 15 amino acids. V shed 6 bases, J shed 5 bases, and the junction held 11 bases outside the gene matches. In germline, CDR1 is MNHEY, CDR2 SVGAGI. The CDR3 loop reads CASSPIAGFSETQYF. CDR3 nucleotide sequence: TGTGCCAGCAGCCCCATAGCGGGGTTCTCCGAGACCCAGTACTTC.

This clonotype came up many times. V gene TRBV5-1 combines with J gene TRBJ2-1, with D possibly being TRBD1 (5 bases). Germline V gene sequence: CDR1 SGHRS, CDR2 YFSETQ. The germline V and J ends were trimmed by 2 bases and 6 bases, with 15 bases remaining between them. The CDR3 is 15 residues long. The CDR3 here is CASSFRVEGFNEQFF. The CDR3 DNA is TGCGCCAGCAGCTTCAGGGTAGAAGGATTCAATGAGCAGTTCTTC.

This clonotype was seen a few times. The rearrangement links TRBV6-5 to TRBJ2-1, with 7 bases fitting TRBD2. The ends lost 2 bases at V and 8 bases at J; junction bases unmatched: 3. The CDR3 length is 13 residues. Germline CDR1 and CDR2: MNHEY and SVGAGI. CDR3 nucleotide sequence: TGTGCCAGCAGTTACCCCGCGGGAGATGAGCAGTTCTTC. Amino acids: CASSYPAGDEQFF.

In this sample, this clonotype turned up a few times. The chain's CDR3 is CASSGTLAGETQYF. The CDR3 bases are TGTGCCAGCAGCGGAACCCTAGCGGGTGAGACCCAGTACTTC. The chain links TRBV9 to TRBJ2-5, with TRBD2 matching 8 bases. There are 14 residues in the CDR3. Germline CDR1 SGDLS, CDR2 YYNGEE. V was pared by 3 bases and J by 5 bases, with 6 bases of the junction left unmatched.

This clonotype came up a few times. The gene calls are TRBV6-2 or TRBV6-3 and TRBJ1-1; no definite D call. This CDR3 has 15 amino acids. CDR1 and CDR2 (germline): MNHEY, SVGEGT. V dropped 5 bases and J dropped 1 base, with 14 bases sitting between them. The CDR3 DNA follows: TGTGCCAGCAGTCCCTCGTGGACCCGGAACACTGAAGCTTTCTTT. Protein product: CASSPSWTRNTEAFF.

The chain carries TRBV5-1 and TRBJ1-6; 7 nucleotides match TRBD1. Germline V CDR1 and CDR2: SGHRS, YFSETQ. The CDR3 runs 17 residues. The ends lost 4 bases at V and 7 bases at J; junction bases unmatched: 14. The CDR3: CASSQGGQHSPNSPLHF. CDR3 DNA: TGCGCCAGCAGCCAGGGGGGACAACATTCCCCCAATTCACCCCTCCACTTT.

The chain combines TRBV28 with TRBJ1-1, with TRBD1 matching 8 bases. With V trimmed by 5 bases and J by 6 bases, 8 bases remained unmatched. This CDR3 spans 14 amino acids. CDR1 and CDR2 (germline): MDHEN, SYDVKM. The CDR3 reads CASSPRQGISEAFF. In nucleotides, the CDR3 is TGTGCCAGCAGTCCTCGACAGGGGATATCTGAAGCTTTCTTT.

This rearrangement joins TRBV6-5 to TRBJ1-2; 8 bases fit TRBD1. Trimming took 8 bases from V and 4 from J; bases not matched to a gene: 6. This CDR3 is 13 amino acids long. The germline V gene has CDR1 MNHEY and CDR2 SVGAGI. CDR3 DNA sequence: TGTGCCAGCCTCCGGACAGGGTCCTATGGCTACACCTTC. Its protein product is CASLRTGSYGYTF.

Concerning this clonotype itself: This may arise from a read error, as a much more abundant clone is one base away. The CDR3 spells CASSPDTGPREQFF. CDR3 DNA: TGTGCCAGCAGCCCCGATACGGGCCCTCGTGAGCAGTTCTTC. The chain is built from TRBV7-3 and TRBJ2-1; D ambiguous. Germline CDR1 reads SGHTA; CDR2 reads FQGTGA. The CDR3 loop spans 14 amino acids. Deletions cut 5 bases from V and 9 bases from J, with 17 bases between. Variable domain in full (rest from reference TRBV7-3 and TRBJ2-1): GAGVSQTPSNKVTEKGKYVELRCDPISGHTALYWYRQSLGQGPEFLIYFQGTGAADDSGLPNDRFFAVRPEGSVSTLKIQRTERGDSAVYLCASSPDTGPREQFFGPGTRLTVL.

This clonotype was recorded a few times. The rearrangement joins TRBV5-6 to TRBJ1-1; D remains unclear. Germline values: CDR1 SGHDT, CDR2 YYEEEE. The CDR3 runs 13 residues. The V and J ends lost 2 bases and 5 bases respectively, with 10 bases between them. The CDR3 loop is CASSLNRETEAFF. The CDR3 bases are TGTGCCAGCAGCTTAAATAGGGAAACTGAAGCTTTCTTT.

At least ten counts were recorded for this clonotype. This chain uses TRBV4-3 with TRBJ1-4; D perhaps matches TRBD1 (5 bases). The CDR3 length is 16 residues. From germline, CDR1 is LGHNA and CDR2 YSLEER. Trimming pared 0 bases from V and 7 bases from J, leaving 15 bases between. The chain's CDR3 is CASSQDIRGSIEKLFF. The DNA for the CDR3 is TGCGCCAGCAGCCAAGATATAAGGGGTAGTATTGAAAAACTGTTTTTT.

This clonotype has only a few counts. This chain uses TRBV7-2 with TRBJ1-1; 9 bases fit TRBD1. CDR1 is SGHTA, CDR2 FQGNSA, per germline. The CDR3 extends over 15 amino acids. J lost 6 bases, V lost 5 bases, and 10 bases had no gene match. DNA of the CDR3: TGTGCCAGCAGCAGGGACAGGGCGCTGAAGGCTGAAGCTTTCTTT. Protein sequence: CASSRDRALKAEAFF. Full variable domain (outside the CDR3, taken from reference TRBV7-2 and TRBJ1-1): GAGVSQSPSNKVTEKGKDVELRCDPISGHTALYWYRQSLGQGLEFLIYFQGNSAPDKSGLPSDRFSAERTGGSVSTLTIQRTQQEDSAVYLCASSRDRALKAEAFFGQGTRLTVV.